This T cell receptor beta chain was sequenced during a study of cytomegalovirus exposure and HLA in healthy donors. Findings of the study overall: The classifier was said to identify cytomegalovirus status with high specificity and sensitivity. First-cohort TCR clusters were later found to tend to co-occur in the roughly 130 validation repertoires. Associated with cytomegalovirus, according to the listing, were 150 to 200 TCR beta chains.

The method was immunoSEQ multiplex PCR; TCRdb's version includes in-frame clones alone and lacks a portion of them. Altogether 150,000 to 170,000 clones are present, 75% to 90% being singletons, with the ten largest covering about 22%. This CDR3 has 13 residues. The germline V gene encodes CDR1 SGHTA and CDR2 FQGTGA. The V end lost 2 bases, the J end lost 4 bases, and 8 bases lay between the germline ends. Concerning this clone itself: Its target is unknown.

Sequencing was carried out using PBMCs. The rearrangement uses TRBV7-3 and TRBJ1-2; the D gene is possibly TRBD1 (5 bases). This TCR came from a man between 18 and 29 years old in good health and CMV-seropositive. The DNA of the CDR3 is TGTGCCAGCAGCTTAGCAGGGCGCTATGGCTACACCTTC. Its translation is CASSLAGRYGYTF.